This TCR beta chain was recorded in a study of control samples from healthy donors and cancer patients. Clones were read by immunoSEQ multiplex PCR, and TCRdb kept only the in-frame ones, dropping some. Found here are roughly 190,000 clones; the top ten clones hold roughly 2%. For this clone: This CDR3 fails to terminate in the conserved phenylalanine or tryptophan, so it likely reflects a read error. No DNA is shown, since the ends of the CDR3 on it are uncertain; the CDR3 is the one TCRdb lists.

Input material: blood. The TCR originated in a woman aged 25 to 39 in good health.

The CDR3 is CSARDCGQE. The gene calls are TRBV20-1 and TRBJ1-5. The CDR3 sequence runs 9 residues, both termini included. Per the germline V gene, CDR1 is DFQATT and CDR2 is SNEGSKA (reference sequence).